The T cell receptor beta chain under discussion was sequenced for a study of blood T cells in healthy people across ages. Collection of 9 to 10 milliliters of peripheral blood was performed for each donor. Study-wide results and limits: Estimates of diversity drawn from one million T cells were considered underestimates. Aged donors had fewer naive CD4+ cells and lower diversity than long-lived donors.

Then a second PCR, running about 6 to 11 cycles, was carried out with a sample-barcoded 5' primer and a J-beta primer mix. TCRdb reprocessed the 5' RACE reads via MiXCR and lists one record per CDR3 protein. The sample records 780,000 or so distinct CDR3 sequences, roughly 25% being singletons. This clonotype has more than one count but fewer than ten. No antigen is known for it. The junction differs from germline at one of its ends, possibly a read error. Germline V gene data show CDR1 as LGHNA and CDR2 as YNFKEQ. There are 17 residues in the CDR3. These data also featured in a second study, about T cells of mothers and their children. As that report states: Thymic selection molds TCR recombination output in a comparable way in related and unrelated pairs.

The rearrangement uses TRBV4-2 and TRBJ1-6; TRBD1 might be the D (6 bases). What was sequenced was blood. The receptor comes from a boy aged 5-17 years in good health. The CDR3 loop reads CASSQEWGGVYNSPHHF. In DNA form, the CDR3 reads TGTGCCAGCAGCCAAGAGTGGGGGGGCGTCTATAATTCACCCCACCACTTT.